This T cell receptor (beta chain) originates from a study of regulatory T cells in long-lasting Graves disease. To make TCR beta libraries, researchers used iRepertoire HTBI primers and Arm-PCR of CDR3 regions. TCRdb re-called the multiplex PCR reads through MiXCR, storing one row per CDR3 protein. The sample shows some 250,000 distinct CDR3 sequences, about 17% of them seen only once. The time point here: newly diagnosed GD, antithyroid drugs for less than 3 months. The TCR library was made from RNA extracted from PBMCs. Patients hailed from an endocrinology department in Xi'an, China. In this sample, this clonotype turned up many times. The CDR3 contains 12 residues. V was cut by 2 bases and J by 10 bases, with 9 bases left in between. The same specimen was also included in a second study, on T cells in Graves' hyperthyroidism and ophthalmopathy. That paper notes: RT-PCR in the first round (using the HTBI primer set) targeted the TCR CDR3. Blood also contained most expanded thyroid clonotypes above 0.001.

The clonotype was recovered from a woman under 40 with Graves disease. The sequences come from peripheral blood mononuclear cells (PBMCs), collected at new diagnosis, from a patient treated with antithyroid drugs. The chain combines TRBV12-3 or TRBV12-4 with TRBJ2-1; perhaps TRBD2 as D (5 bases). CDR3: CASSLRWEEQFF. CDR3 DNA sequence: TGTGCCAGCAGTTTACGCTGGGAGGAGCAGTTCTTC.